Below, 11 T cell receptor beta chains from the same sample are listed, as sequenced in a study of HIV-infected patients and healthy controls. TCRdb re-derived calls from the 5' RACE reads in MiXCR, one entry per CDR3 protein. The sample lists 50,000 to 80,000 distinct CDR3 sequences; 15% to 20% were seen once. The sequencing sample was made of CD4+ T cells from blood. Receptors were obtained from a human donor in good health.

This clonotype has just a few counts. The V gene is TRBV20-1, the J gene TRBJ1-4; possible D gene TRBD1, 5 bases. Trimming took 2 bases from V and 8 from J, leaving 18 bases between them. Per the germline V gene, CDR1 is DFQATT and CDR2 is SNEGSKA (reference sequence). The CDR3 contains 15 residues. CDR3 in amino acids: CSARKSRGGYEKLFF. CDR3 nucleotide sequence: TGCAGTGCTAGAAAATCGAGGGGAGGCTACGAAAAACTGTTTTTT.

This chain links TRBV7-2 with TRBJ2-1; D is possibly TRBD1 (6 bases). The CDR3 is 14 amino acids. V shed 5 bases and J shed 7 bases, with 15 bases lying between them. Germline CDR1 is SGHTA and CDR2 is FQGNSA. The CDR3 DNA reads TGTGCCAGCAGCCTCCCGTTTACAGGGAATGAGCAGTTCTTC. Its translation is CASSLPFTGNEQFF.

This clonotype occurred a few times. The CDR3 here is CASSVVLQGRQETQYF. In DNA form, the CDR3 reads TGTGCCAGCAGCGTAGTCCTACAGGGGAGGCAAGAGACCCAGTACTTC. The rearrangement uses TRBV9 and TRBJ2-5, with TRBD1 as a possible D gene (7 bases). Trimming pared 0 bases from V and 2 bases from J, leaving 14 bases between. This CDR3 is 16 amino acids long. Germline-derived CDR1 and CDR2 are SGDLS and YYNGEE.

This chain uses TRBV20-1 with TRBJ1-5; TRBD1 might be the D (6 bases). Looked up from germline, CDR1 is DFQATT and CDR2 is SNEGSKA (reference sequence). The CDR3 extends over 14 amino acids. V was clipped by 3 bases and J by 11 bases, with 20 bases between them. The CDR3 nucleotides read TGCAGTGCTAGCAAGCAGGGGAACCGGCAGACCCAGCATTTT. Its translation is CSASKQGNRQTQHF.

This clonotype appeared a few times. V and J are TRBV7-9 and TRBJ2-1, with 15 bases identical to TRBD2. The CDR3 has 18 amino acids. With 7 bases clipped from V and 7 bases from J, the junction kept 14 bases outside the gene matches. CDR1 and CDR2 from the germline V gene are SEHNR and FQNEAQ (reference sequence). CDR3 amino acids: CASNPPGLAGGPLNEQFF. The CDR3 DNA reads TGTGCCAGCAATCCGCCCGGACTAGCGGGGGGGCCCTTGAATGAGCAGTTCTTC.

This clonotype was seen a handful of times. The chain joins TRBV12-5 to TRBJ1-2; 11 positions match TRBD1. The CDR3 is made up of 18 amino acids. V shed 6 bases, J shed 4 bases, and the junction held 16 bases outside the gene matches. CDR1 and CDR2 from the germline V gene are LGHNT and FRNRAP. For the CDR3, the DNA is TGTGCTAGTGGAACGACTGGACAGGGGGCTGAGTGGGGCTATGGCTACACCTTC. This codes for CASGTTGQGAEWGYGYTF.

This clonotype was detected a few times. The chain couples TRBV27 to TRBJ2-7, with TRBD2 as a possible D gene (6 bases). This CDR3 spans 12 amino acids. Per germline, CDR1 MNHEY and CDR2 SMNVEV (reference sequence). Trimming pared 2 bases from V and 6 bases from J, leaving 8 bases between. For the CDR3, the DNA is TGTGCCAGCAGTTTACGGGGGTCCGAGCAGTACTTC. Translated: CASSLRGSEQYF.

This rearrangement joins TRBV29-1 to TRBJ1-4; D may be TRBD1 (5 bases). The CDR3 loop spans 13 amino acids. Germline V CDR1 and CDR2: SQVTM, ANQGSEA. The germline V and J ends were trimmed by 6 bases and 8 bases, with 16 bases remaining between them. In DNA, the CDR3 is TGCAGCGTGGTGGGGGATGATTGGGAAAAACTGTTTTTT. This translates into CSVVGDDWEKLFF.

This clonotype was counted a few times. V gene TRBV9 combines with J gene TRBJ2-1; the D gene could be TRBD1 or TRBD2 (5 bases each). This CDR3 spans 16 amino acids. Trimming removed 0 bases at V and 7 bases at J, with 17 bases between. CDR1 is SGDLS and CDR2 is YYNGEE in the germline V gene. The CDR3 DNA is TGTGCCAGCAGCGTAGGTCCCTGGCAGGGCGGGAATGAGCAGTTCTTC. The encoded protein is CASSVGPWQGGNEQFF.

The rearrangement links TRBV20-1 to TRBJ2-7, with D unclear. Germline CDR1 DFQATT, CDR2 SNEGSKA (reference sequence). The CDR3 has 13 amino acids. The ends were cut back, 7 bases at V and 0 bases at J, with 13 bases in the middle. This CDR3 is CSVKDISSYEQYF. CDR3 DNA: TGCAGTGTTAAAGACATTAGCTCCTACGAGCAGTACTTC.

V usage is TRBV4-3 and J usage is TRBJ1-1, with D perhaps matching TRBD1 (5 bases). Germline CDR1 is LGHNA and CDR2 is YSLEER. The CDR3 has 14 residues. The V and J ends lost 1 base and 6 bases respectively, with 12 bases between them. CDR3 loop: CASSQGREDAEAFF. As DNA, the CDR3 is TGCGCCAGCAGCCAAGGCAGGGAAGACGCTGAAGCTTTCTTT.